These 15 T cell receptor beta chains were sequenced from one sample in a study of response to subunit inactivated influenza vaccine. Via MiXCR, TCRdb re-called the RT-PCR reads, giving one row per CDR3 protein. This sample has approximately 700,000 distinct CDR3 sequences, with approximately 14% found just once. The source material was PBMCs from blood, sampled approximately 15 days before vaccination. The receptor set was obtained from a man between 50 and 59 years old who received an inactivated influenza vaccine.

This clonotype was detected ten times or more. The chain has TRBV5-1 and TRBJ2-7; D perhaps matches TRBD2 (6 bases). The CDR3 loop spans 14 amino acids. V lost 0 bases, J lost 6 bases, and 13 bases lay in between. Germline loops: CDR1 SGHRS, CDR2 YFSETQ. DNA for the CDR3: TGCGCCAGCAGCTTGGCCGGGGGTATGGGCGAGCAGTACTTC. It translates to CASSLAGGMGEQYF.

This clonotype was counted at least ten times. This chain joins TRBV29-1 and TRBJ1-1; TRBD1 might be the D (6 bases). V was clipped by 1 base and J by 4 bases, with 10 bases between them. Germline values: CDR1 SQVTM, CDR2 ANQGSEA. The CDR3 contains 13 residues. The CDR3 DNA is TGCAGCGTTGAAGTAGGGGGTGGCACTGAAGCTTTCTTT. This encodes CSVEVGGGTEAFF.

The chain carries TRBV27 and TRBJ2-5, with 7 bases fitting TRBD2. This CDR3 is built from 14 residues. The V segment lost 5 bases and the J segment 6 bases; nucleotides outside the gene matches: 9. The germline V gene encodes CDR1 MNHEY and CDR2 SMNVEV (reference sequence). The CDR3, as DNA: TGTGCCAGCAGTCCCTCTCGCGGGAGAAAGACCCAGTACTTC. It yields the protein CASSPSRGRKTQYF.

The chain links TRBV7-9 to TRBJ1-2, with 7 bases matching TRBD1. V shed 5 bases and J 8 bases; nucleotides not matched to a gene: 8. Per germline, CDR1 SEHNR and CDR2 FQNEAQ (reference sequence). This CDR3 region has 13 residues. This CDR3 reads CASSRQGVDGYTF. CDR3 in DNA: TGTGCCAGCAGCCGTCAGGGGGTCGACGGCTACACCTTC.

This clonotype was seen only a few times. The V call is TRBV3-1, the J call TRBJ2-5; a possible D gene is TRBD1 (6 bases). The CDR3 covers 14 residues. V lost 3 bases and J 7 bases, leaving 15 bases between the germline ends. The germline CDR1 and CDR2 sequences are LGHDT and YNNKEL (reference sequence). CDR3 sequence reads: CASSHLGQLGTQYF. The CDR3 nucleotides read TGTGCCAGCAGCCACCTTGGACAGTTAGGGACCCAGTACTTC.

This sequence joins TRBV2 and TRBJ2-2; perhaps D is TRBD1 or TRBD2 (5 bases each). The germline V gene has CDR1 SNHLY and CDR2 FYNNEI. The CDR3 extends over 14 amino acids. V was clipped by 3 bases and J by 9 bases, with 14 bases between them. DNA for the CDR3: TGTGCCAGCAGTGATGCCGGGACCTATCGGGAGCTGTTTTTT. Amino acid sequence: CASSDAGTYRELFF.

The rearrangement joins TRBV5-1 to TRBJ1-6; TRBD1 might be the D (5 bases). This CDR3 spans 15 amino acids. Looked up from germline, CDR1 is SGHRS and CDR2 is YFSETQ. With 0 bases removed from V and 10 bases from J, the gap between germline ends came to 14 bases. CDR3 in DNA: TGCGCCAGCAGCTTGGAGTCAGGGATTCGGTCACCCCTCCACTTT. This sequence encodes CASSLESGIRSPLHF.

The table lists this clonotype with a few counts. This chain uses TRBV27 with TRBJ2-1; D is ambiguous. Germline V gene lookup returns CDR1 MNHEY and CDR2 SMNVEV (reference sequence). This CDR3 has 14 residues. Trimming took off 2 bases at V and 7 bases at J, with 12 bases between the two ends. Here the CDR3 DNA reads TGTGCCAGCAGTTTAGACTTTCTAGGGAATGAGCAGTTCTTC. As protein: CASSLDFLGNEQFF.

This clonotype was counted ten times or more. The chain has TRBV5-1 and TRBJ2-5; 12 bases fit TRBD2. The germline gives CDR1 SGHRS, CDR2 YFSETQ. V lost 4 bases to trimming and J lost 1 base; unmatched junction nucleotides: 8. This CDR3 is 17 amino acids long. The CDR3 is CASSPQLAGGSQETQYF. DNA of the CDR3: TGCGCCAGCAGCCCACAACTAGCGGGAGGCTCCCAAGAGACCCAGTACTTC.

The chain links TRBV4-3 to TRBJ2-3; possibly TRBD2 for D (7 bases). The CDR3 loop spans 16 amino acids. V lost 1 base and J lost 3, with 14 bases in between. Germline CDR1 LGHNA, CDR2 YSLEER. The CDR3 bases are TGCGCCAGCAGCCAAGCCCGGGGGGCCGTTACAGATACGCAGTATTTT. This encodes CASSQARGAVTDTQYF.

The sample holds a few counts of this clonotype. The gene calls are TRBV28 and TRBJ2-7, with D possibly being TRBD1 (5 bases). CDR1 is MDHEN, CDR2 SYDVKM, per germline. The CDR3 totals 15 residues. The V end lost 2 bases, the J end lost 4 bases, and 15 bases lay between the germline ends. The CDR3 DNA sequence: TGTGCCAGCAGTTTACAGGGCGTTTCTTCGTACGAGCAGTACTTC. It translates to CASSLQGVSSYEQYF.

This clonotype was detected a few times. CDR3 sequence (DNA): TGCGCCAGCAGCTTAAAGGGGACATCAGGGGCCGGGGAGCTGTTTTTT. Residues: CASSLKGTSGAGELFF. The chain couples TRBV5-1 to TRBJ2-2, with D perhaps TRBD1 (6 bases). This CDR3 spans 16 amino acids. V was cut by 2 bases and J by 6 bases, with 17 bases left in between. Germline V lookup: CDR1 SGHRS, CDR2 YFSETQ.

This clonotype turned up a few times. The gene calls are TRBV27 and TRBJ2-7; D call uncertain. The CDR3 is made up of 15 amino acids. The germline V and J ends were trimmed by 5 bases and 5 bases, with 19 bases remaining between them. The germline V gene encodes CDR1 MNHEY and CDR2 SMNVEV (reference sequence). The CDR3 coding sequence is TGTGCCAGCAGTGAGGCAGGTGCACAACCTCACGAGCAGTACTTC. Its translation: CASSEAGAQPHEQYF.

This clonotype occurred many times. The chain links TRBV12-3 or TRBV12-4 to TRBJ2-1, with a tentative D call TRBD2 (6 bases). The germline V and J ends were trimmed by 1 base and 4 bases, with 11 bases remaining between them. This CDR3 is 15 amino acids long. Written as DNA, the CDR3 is TGTGCCAGCAGTTTAGGGGCGGGATGGTACAATGAGCAGTTCTTC. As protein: CASSLGAGWYNEQFF.

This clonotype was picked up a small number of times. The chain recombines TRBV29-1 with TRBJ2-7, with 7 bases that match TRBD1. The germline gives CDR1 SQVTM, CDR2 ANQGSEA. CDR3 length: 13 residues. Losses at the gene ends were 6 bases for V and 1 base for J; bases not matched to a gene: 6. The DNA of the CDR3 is TGCAGCGTAATGGACAGGAATTCCTACGAGCAGTACTTC. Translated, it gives CSVMDRNSYEQYF.